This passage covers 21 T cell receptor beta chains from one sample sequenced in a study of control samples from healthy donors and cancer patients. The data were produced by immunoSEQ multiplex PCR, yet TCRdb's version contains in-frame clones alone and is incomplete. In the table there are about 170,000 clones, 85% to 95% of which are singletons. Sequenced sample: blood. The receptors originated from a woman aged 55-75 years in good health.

The CDR3 region has the DNA TGTGCCACCAGCACTACTTCGAGGGGCAATCAGCCCCAGCATTTT. Protein: CATSTTSRGNQPQHF. V gene TRBV15 combines with J gene TRBJ1-5; D ambiguous. Between the trimmed V and J ends, which lost 4 bases and 2 bases, there was a span of 12 bases. CDR3 length: 15 residues. CDR1 is LNHNV and CDR2 is YYDKDF in the germline V gene (reference sequence). Full variable domain (rest looked up from reference TRBV15 and TRBJ1-5): DAMVIQNPRYQVTQFGKPVTLSCSQTLNHNVMYWYQQKSSQAPKLLFHYYDKDFNNEADTPDNFQSRRPNTSFCFLDIRSPGLGDTAMYLCATSTTSRGNQPQHFGDGTRLSIL.

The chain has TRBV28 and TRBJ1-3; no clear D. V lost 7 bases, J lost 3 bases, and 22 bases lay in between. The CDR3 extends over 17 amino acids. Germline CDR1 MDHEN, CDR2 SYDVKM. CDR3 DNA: TGTGCCAGCACCTTTATGAGGTATCCTACCGGTGGAAACACCATATATTTT. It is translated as CASTFMRYPTGGNTIYF.

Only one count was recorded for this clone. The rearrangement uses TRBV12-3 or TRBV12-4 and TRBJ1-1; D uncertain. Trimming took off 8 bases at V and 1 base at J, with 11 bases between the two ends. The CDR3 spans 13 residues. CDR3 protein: CASGRQKNTEAFF. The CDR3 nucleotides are TGTGCCAGCGGGCGACAAAAGAACACTGAAGCTTTCTTT.

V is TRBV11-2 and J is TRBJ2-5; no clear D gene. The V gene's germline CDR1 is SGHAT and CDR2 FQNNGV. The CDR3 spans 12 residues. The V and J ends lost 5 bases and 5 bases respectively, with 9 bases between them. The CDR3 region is CASSDGKETQYF. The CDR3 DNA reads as TGTGCCAGCAGCGACGGCAAGGAGACCCAGTACTTC.

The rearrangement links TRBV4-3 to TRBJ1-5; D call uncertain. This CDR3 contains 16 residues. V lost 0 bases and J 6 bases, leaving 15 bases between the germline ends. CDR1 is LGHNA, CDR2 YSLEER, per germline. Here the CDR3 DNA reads TGCGCCAGCAGCCAAGATTTGGCAGGAGAGGGTCAGCCCCAGCATTTT. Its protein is CASSQDLAGEGQPQHF.

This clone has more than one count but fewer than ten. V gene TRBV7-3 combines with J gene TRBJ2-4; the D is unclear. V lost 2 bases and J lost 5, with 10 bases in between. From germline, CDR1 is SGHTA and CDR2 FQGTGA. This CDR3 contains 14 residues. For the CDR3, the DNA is TGTGCCAGCAGCTTAGGCACTCCCGAAAACATTCAGTACTTC. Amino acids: CASSLGTPENIQYF.

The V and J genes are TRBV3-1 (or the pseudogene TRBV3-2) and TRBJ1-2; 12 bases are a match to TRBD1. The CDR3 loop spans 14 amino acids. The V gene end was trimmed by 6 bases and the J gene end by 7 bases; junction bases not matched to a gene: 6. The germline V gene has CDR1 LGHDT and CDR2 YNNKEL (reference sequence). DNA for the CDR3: TGTGCCAGCAGGCCGGGACAGGGGGCCGTTGGCTACACCTTC. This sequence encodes CASRPGQGAVGYTF.

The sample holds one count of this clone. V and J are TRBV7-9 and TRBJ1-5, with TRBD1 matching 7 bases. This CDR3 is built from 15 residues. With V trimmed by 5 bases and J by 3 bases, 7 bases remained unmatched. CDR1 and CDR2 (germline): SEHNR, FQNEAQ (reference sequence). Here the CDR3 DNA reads TGTGCCAGCAGCCCTCTGGGACAGACCAATCAGCCCCAGCATTTT. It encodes CASSPLGQTNQPQHF.

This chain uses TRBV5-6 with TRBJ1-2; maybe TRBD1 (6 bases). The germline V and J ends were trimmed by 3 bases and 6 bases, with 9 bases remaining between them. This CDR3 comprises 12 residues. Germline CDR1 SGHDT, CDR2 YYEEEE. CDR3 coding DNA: TGTGCCAGCAGCTCATACAGGGATGGCTACACCTTC. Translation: CASSSYRDGYTF.

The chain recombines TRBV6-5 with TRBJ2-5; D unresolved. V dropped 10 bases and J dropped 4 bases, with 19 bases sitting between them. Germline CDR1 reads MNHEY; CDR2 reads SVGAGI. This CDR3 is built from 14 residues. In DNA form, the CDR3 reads TGTGCCATTGCGGCCCTGACCCATCGAGAGACCCAGTACTTC. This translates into CAIAALTHRETQYF.

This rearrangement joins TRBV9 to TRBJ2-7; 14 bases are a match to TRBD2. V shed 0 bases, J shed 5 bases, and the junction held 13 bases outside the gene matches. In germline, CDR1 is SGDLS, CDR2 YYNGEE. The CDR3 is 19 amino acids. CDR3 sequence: CASSVGLAGGPSLLNEQYF. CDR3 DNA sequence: TGTGCCAGCAGCGTAGGACTAGCGGGGGGGCCATCGTTGTTGAACGAGCAGTACTTC.

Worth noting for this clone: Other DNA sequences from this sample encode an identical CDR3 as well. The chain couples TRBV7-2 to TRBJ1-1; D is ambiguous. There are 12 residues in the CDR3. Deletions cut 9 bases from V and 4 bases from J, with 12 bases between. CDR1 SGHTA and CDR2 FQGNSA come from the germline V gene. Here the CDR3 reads CASNPRGTEAFF. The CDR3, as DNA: TGTGCCAGTAATCCTCGGGGCACTGAAGCTTTCTTT.

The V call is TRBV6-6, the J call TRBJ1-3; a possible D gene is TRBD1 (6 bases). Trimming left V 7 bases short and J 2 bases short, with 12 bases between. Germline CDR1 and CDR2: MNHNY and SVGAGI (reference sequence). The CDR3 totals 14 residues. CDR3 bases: TGTGCCAGCACCACAGGGTTAGCTGGAAACACCATATATTTT. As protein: CASTTGLAGNTIYF.

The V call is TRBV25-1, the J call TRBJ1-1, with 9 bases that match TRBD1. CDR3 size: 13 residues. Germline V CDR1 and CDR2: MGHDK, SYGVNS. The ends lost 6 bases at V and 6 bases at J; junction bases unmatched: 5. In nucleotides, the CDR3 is TGTGCCAGCAGGAAGGACAGGGGCGCTGAAGCTTTCTTT. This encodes CASRKDRGAEAFF.

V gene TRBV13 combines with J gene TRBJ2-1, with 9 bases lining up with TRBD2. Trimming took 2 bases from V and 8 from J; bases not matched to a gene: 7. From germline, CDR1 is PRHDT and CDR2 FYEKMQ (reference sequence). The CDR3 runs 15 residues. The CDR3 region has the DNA TGTGCCAGCAGCTTACGGTTCGTAGCGGGGGATGAGCAGTTCTTC. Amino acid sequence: CASSLRFVAGDEQFF.

The CDR3 DNA follows: TGTGCTACAGCAAAAACACAGAGTTCACCCCTCCACTTT. The encoded protein is CATAKTQSSPLHF. The gene calls are TRBV12-5 and TRBJ1-6, with D hard to call. The CDR3 totals 13 residues. With 10 bases removed from V and 9 bases from J, the gap between germline ends came to 16 bases. CDR1 LGHNT and CDR2 FRNRAP come from the germline V gene. Together with reference TRBV12-5 and TRBJ1-6, the CDR3 gives the full variable domain: DARVTQTPRHKVTEMGQEVTMRCQPILGHNTVFWYRQTMMQGLELLAYFRNRAPLDDSGMPKDRFSAEMPDATLATLKIQPSEPRDSAVYFCATAKTQSSPLHFGNGTRLTVT.

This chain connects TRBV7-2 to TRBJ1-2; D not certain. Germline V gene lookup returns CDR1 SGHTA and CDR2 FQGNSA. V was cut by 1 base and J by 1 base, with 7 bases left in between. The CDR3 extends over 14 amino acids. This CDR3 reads CASSLEVGNYGYTF. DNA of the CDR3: TGTGCCAGCAGCTTAGAAGTCGGTAACTATGGCTACACCTTC.

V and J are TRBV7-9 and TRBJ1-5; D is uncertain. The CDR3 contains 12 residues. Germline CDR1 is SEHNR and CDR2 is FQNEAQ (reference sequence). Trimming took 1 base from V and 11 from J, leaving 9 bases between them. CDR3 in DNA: TGTGCCAGCAGCTTAGAGGGATGGGCCCAGCATTTT. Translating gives CASSLEGWAQHF. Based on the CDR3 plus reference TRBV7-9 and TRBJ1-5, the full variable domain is DTGVSQNPRHKITKRGQNVTFRCDPISEHNRLYWYRQTLGQGPEFLTYFQNEAQLEKSRLLSDRFSAERPKGSFSTLEIQRTEQGDSAMYLCASSLEGWAQHFGDGTRLSIL.

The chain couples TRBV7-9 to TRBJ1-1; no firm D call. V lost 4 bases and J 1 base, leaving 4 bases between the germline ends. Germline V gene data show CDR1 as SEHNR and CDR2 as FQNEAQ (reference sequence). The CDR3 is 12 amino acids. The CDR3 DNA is TGTGCCAGCAGCTACAAGAACACTGAAGCTTTCTTT. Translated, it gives CASSYKNTEAFF.

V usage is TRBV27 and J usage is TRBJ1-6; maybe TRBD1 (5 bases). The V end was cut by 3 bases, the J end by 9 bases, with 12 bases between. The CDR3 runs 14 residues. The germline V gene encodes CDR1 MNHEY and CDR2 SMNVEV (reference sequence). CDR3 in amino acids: CASSFRLQGSPLHF. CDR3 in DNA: TGTGCCAGCAGTTTTAGGCTTCAGGGTTCACCCCTCCACTTT.

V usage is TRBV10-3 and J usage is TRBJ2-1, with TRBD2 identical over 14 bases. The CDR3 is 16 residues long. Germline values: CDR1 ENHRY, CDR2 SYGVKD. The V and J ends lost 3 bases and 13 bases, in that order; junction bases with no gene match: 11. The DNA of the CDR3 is TGTGCCATCAGTGACCCTTCCGGGACTAGCGGGAGAAGACAGTTCTTC. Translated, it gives CAISDPSGTSGRRQFF.